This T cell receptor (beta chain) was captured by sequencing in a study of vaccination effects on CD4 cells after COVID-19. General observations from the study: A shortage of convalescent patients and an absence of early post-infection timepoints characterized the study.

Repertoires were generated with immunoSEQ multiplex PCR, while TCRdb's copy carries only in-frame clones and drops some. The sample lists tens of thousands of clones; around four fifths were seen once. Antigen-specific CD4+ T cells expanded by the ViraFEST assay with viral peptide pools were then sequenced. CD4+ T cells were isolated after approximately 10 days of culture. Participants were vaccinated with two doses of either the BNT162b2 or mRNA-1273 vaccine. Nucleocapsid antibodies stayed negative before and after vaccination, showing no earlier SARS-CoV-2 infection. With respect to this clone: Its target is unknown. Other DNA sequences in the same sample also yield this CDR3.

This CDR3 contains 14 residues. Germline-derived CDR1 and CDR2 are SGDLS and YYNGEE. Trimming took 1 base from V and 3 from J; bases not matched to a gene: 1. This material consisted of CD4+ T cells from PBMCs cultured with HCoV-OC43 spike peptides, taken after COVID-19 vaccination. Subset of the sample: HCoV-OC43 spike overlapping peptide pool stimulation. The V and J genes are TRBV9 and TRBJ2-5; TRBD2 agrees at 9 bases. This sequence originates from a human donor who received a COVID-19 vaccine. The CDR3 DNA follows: TGTGCCAGCAGCGTAAGCGGGGGGAAAGAGACCCAGTACTTC. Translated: CASSVSGGKETQYF.